Reported below is one T cell receptor (beta chain). Its matching antigen is unknown. These data belong to a study of post-analysis software for immune sequencing data. cDNA libraries of TCR beta carried unique molecular identifiers. TCRdb redid the calling of the PCR reads with MiXCR, one entry per CDR3 protein. In the table there are roughly 540,000 distinct CDR3 sequences, 30% to 40% of which are singletons. Study results and limitations: The authors found that F measure strongly co-clustered same-batch samples. Five TRBV segments, including TRBV5-6, TRBV5-1 and TRBV20-1, were more frequent in patients than controls.

The CDR3 runs to 17 residues. V gave up 0 bases and J gave up 5 bases; unmatched junction bases: 9. From germline, CDR1 is MGHRA and CDR2 YSYEKL. The chain is built from TRBV4-1 and TRBJ2-3, with TRBD2 matching 9 bases. This TCR came from a girl aged 2 to 17 with multiple sclerosis. Sequenced: blood. The CDR3 DNA sequence: TGCGCCAGCAGCCAAGATCCAGGCGGGGGGGCACAAGATACGCAGTATTTT. It encodes CASSQDPGGGAQDTQYF.